This T cell receptor beta chain was captured by sequencing in a study of T cell responses to AZD1222 COVID-19 vaccine (dated by TCRdb to the early 2020s). Regarding the research as a whole: TCR sequencing was performed for about 240 trial participants, of whom some 200 were given two doses of AZD1222 and around 25 were given two doses of MenACWY control vaccine. Trial participants were enrolled into age subgroups of 18-55, 56-69 and 70-plus years, which contained roughly 150, 30 and 60 TCR-sequenced participants, respectively.

The paper's findings and limits, for the study overall: Participants were mostly white British, with more females than males. The authors suggested clonal diversity may have been underestimated. In the small 56-69-year group, the increase in depth fell short of significance, most likely because of low power. A significant rise in spike-specific TCR breadth and depth was observed after two AZD1222 doses relative to day 0 and relative to MenACWY recipients. Conclusions about previously exposed vaccinees are limited because only five to seven AZD1222 recipients were SARS-CoV-2 seropositive at baseline. Reportedly, almost half of the unique spike-specific TCRs recognized epitopes lying outside the regions that are mutated in the B.1.351 and B.1.1.7 variants. CD4 TCRs associated with the vaccine covered the entire spike protein, and the dominant responses were in regions 160-218 and 743-854. Because no samples from the day 14 peak response were available, repertoires could be characterized only after the peak T cell response.

V and J are truncated by 6 bases and 8 bases respectively, leaving an intervening sequence of 11 bases. CDR1 SNHLY and CDR2 FYNNEI are derived from the germline V gene. Reading from cysteine to phenylalanine, the CDR3 counts 12 amino acids. The DNA shown is the 36-base CDR3, in frame from base 1. With respect to this clone: Its antigen target is currently unknown. It has no much larger one-base neighbor in the sample; base qualities were not kept.

In light of the paper, this sample's time point label describes: about 28 days (+/-7) after the second vaccine dose. Because spike-specific TCR depth and breadth did not differ between the two schedules, AZD1222 recipients who got a second dose at roughly 4 weeks were pooled with those who got a second dose at roughly 12 weeks. Samples from vaccinated people were obtained from the UK trials COV001 and COV002, which included a single-blind randomized controlled phase 2/3 trial of AZD1222 (ChAdOx1 nCoV-19) in healthy adults. Trial participant PBMC samples were collected at day 0 and day 28 after the second dose for TCRbeta chain sequencing. The CDR3 regions of human TCRbeta chains were subjected to immunosequencing. The study's processing was this. Repertoire TCRs were checked for matches against a reference library of SARS-CoV-2-specific TCRs that had been generated using the MIRA antigen-specificity platform. Breadth was defined as the fraction of unique TCRs that were SARS-CoV-2-associated. Depth was defined as the fraction of total T cells that were SARS-CoV-2-associated. Each spike-specific TCR was assigned to its reactive spike region and to a CD4 or CD8 class using the MIRA data. Log10-transformed breadth and depth values were compared by one-way ANOVA with Sidak's multiple comparisons tests. Imported from immuneACCESS, the table was reduced by TCRdb to in-frame sequences with V and J called. These copies leave out some clones; in studies compared against another copy, an unresolved V gene accounts for under half, and the cause of the remainder is not known. V, J and clone size are taken as reported in that table, and D and trimming were inferred from the DNA itself. Across this sample there are 73,000 or so clones, with over 60% seen only once. The top ten hold 45% to 50% of the sample.

This sequence was found in an adult who received the AZD1222 COVID-19 vaccine. The input for sequencing was peripheral blood, taken 28 days after the second AZD1222 dose. The sequence links TRBV2 to TRBJ2-4; matching of 5 bases hints at TRBD2 as the D gene. CDR3 reads: CASSKNSDIQYF. The DNA sequence is TGTGCCAGCAGCAAGAATAGCGACATTCAGTACTTC.